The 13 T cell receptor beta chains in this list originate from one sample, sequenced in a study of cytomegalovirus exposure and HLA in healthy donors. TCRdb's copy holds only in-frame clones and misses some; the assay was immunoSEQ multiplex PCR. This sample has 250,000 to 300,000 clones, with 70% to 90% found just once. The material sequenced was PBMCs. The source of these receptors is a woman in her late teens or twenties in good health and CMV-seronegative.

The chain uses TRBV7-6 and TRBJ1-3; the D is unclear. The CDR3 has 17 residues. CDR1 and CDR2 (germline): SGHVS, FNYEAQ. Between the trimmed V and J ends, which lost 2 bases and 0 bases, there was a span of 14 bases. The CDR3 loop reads CASSLSPTPSSGNTIYF. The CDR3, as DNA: TGTGCCAGCAGCTTAAGCCCGACACCAAGCTCTGGAAACACCATATATTTT.

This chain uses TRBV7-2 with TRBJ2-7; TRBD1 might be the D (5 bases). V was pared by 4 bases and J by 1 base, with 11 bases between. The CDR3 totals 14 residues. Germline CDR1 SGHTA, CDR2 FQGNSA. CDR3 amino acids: CASSYGQASYEQYF. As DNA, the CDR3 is TGTGCCAGCAGCTACGGACAAGCTTCCTACGAGCAGTACTTC.

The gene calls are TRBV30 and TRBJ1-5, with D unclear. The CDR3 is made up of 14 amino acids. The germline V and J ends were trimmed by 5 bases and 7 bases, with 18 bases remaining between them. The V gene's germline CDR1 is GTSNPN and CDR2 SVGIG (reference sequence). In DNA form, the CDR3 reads TGTGCCTGGGGAATTGACTCTACGGGACAGCCCCAGCATTTT. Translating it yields CAWGIDSTGQPQHF.

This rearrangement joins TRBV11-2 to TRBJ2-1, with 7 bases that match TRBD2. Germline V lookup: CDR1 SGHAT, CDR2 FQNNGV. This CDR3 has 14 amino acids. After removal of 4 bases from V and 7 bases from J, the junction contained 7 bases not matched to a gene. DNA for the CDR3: TGTGCCAGCAGCTCCTCCGTGGGGGGGAATGAGCAGTTCTTC. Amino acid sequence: CASSSSVGGNEQFF.

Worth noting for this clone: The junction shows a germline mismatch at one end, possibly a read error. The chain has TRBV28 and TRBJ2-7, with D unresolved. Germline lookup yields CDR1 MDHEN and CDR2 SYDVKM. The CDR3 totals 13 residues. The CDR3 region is CASRLLQIGEQYF. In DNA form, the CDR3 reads TGTGCCAGCCGTTTACTCCAAATCGGCGAGCAGTACTTC.

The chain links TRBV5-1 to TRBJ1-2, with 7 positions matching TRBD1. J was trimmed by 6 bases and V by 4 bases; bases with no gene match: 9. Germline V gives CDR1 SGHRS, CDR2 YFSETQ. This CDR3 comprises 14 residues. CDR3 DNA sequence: TGCGCCAGCAGCAAGGGACAGACCGGGCATGGCTACACCTTC. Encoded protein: CASSKGQTGHGYTF.

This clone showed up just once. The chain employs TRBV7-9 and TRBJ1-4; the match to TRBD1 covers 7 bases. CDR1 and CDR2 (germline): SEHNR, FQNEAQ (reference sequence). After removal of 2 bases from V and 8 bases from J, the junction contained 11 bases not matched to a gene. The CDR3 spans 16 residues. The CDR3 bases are TGTGCCAGCAGCTTAACGGGGACGGCAGGGGGAGAAAAACTGTTTTTT. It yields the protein CASSLTGTAGGEKLFF.

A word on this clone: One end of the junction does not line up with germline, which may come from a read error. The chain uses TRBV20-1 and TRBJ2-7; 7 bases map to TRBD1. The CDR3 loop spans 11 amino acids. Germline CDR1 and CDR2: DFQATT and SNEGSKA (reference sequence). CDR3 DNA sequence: TGCAGTGCCGGCCCGACAGGGTTTGGGAACTTC. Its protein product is CSAGPTGFGNF.

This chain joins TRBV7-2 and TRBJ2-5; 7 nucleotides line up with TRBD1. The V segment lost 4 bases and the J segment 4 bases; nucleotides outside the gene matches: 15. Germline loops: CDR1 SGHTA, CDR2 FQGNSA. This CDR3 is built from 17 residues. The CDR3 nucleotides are TGTGCCAGCAGCTCACCGACAGGGTCGGGTGACAGAGAGACCCAGTACTTC. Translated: CASSSPTGSGDRETQYF.

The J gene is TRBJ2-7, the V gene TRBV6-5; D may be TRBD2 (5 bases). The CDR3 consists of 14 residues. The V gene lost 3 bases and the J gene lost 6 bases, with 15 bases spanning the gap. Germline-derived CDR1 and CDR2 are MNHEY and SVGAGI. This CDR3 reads CASSYSGDRGEQYF. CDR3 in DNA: TGTGCCAGCAGTTATAGTGGGGATCGGGGCGAGCAGTACTTC.

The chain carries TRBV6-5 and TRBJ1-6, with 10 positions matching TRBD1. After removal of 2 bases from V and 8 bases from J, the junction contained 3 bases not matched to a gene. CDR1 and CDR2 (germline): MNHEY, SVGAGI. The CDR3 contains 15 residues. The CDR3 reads CASSYGGTGDSPLHF. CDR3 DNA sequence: TGTGCCAGCAGTTACGGAGGGACAGGGGATTCACCCCTCCACTTT.

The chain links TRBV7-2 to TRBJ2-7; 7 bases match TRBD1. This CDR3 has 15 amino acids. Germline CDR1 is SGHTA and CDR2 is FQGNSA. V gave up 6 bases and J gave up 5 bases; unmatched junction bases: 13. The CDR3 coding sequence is TGTGCCAGCAGAAGACTAACAGGGGTGAGGCACGAGCAGTACTTC. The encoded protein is CASRRLTGVRHEQYF.

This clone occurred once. The CDR3 loop is CAIRTSGTDTQYF. The CDR3 coding sequence is TGTGCCATCCGGACTAGCGGCACAGATACGCAGTATTTT. This chain uses TRBV10-3 with TRBJ2-3; 9 bases agree with TRBD2. The ends lost 8 bases at V and 1 base at J; junction bases unmatched: 1. CDR1 and CDR2 from the germline V gene are ENHRY and SYGVKD. The CDR3 contains 13 residues.